This TCR beta chain derives from a study of post-analysis software for immune sequencing data. Carried by the TCR beta cDNA libraries were unique molecular identifiers. TCRdb called the PCR reads again in MiXCR, with one record for every CDR3 protein. The repertoire holds 650,000 to 900,000 distinct CDR3 sequences, with under 60% as singletons. As regards this clonotype: Its antigen remains unknown.

The germline V gene encodes CDR1 DFQATT and CDR2 SNEGSKA (reference sequence). The length of the CDR3 is 15 residues. Findings and limits, study-wide: Patients carried roughly 5 TRBV segments more frequently than controls did, and TRBV5-6, TRBV5-1 and TRBV20-1 were among them.

The sequenced material came from blood. The TCR comes from a girl aged 5 to 17 with multiple sclerosis. The V gene is TRBV20-1, the J gene TRBJ2-5, with 10 bases identical to TRBD2. The DNA end is a closer match to TRBJ2-7, so the J assignment may be wrong. In DNA form, the CDR3 reads TGCAGTGCCCAAGGCCGGGGACTAGCGTACTACGAGCAGTACTTC. Encoded protein: CSAQGRGLAYYEQYF.